A single sample gave rise to the 32 T cell receptor beta chains below, sequenced in a study of blood T cell repertoires in COVID-19. This table comes from immunoSEQ multiplex PCR, and its TCRdb copy is limited to in-frame clones, with some not included. The sample yields around 28,000 clones, under 80% seen once. The sample consisted of peripheral blood. Source of these receptors: a man between 65 and 79 years old with acute or convalescent COVID-19.

In this sample, this clone turned up once. This chain connects TRBV12-3 or TRBV12-4 to TRBJ1-5; D call uncertain. This CDR3 region has 13 residues. The V end was cut by 0 bases, the J end by 7 bases, with 7 bases between. The CDR3 sequence: CASSLASGQPQHF. The DNA of the CDR3 is TGTGCCAGCAGTTTAGCTTCCGGGCAGCCCCAGCATTTT.

The chain links TRBV18 to TRBJ2-7; the D gene is possibly TRBD1 (6 bases). The germline CDR1 and CDR2 sequences are KGHSH and LQKENI. V was pared by 4 bases and J by 7 bases, with 14 bases between. There are 13 residues in the CDR3. This chain's CDR3 is CASSLGTRREQYF. In DNA form, the CDR3 reads TGTGCCAGCTCACTGGGGACAAGGCGTGAGCAGTACTTC.

The rearrangement uses TRBV27 and TRBJ1-2, with 10 bases matching TRBD1. CDR3 length equals 16 residues. After removal of 5 bases from V and 4 bases from J, the junction contained 10 bases not matched to a gene. Germline V gene data show CDR1 as MNHEY and CDR2 as SMNVEV (reference sequence). The CDR3: CASSRTGGVSGYGYTF. DNA for the CDR3: TGTGCCAGCAGTCGGACAGGGGGGGTATCGGGCTATGGCTACACCTTC.

The chain employs TRBV9 and TRBJ2-7; D is possibly TRBD2 (5 bases). Trimming cost V 0 bases and J 6 bases, with 16 bases left between them. The CDR3 is 15 amino acids. Germline CDR1 and CDR2: SGDLS and YYNGEE. The CDR3, as DNA: TGTGCCAGCAGCGTAGACCCTAGCCGGGATGGCGAGCAGTACTTC. Translation gives CASSVDPSRDGEQYF. The full variable domain, its missing parts supplied by reference TRBV9 and TRBJ2-7, is DSGVTQTPKHLITATGQRVTLRCSPRSGDLSVYWYQQSLDQGLQFLIQYYNGEERAKGNILERFSAQQFPDLHSELNLSSLELGDSALYFCASSVDPSRDGEQYFGPGTRLTVT.

This sequence joins TRBV11-2 and TRBJ2-3; 8 bases are a match to TRBD2. The CDR3 totals 16 residues. The V gene's germline CDR1 is SGHAT and CDR2 FQNNGV. Germline trimming cut 5 bases from V and 11 bases from J; bases unmatched to any gene: 18. The CDR3 DNA is TGTGCCAGCAGCCATCTCGGACTAGCCGGCCGGGTGGGGCAGTATTTT. This gives the protein CASSHLGLAGRVGQYF.

This clone was recorded a few times. V gene TRBV6-6 combines with J gene TRBJ1-5, with TRBD1 matching over 7 bases. The CDR3 spans 14 residues. Trimming at V came to 8 bases and at J to 3 bases, leaving 7 bases not matched to a gene. The germline V gene encodes CDR1 MNHNY and CDR2 SVGAGI (reference sequence). The CDR3, as DNA: TGTGCCAGCGGACTCGGACAGGCCAATCAGCCCCAGCATTTT. Amino acid sequence: CASGLGQANQPQHF.

This chain connects TRBV28 to TRBJ1-5, with 9 bases aligning to TRBD1. The V gene's germline CDR1 is MDHEN and CDR2 SYDVKM. With 10 bases clipped from V and 6 bases from J, the junction kept 19 bases outside the gene matches. The length of the CDR3 is 17 residues. The CDR3 sequence: CATKIPGTGIGGQPQHF. For the CDR3, the DNA is TGTGCCACCAAGATACCCGGGACAGGGATTGGCGGTCAGCCCCAGCATTTT.

The rearrangement joins TRBV5-5 to TRBJ1-1; perhaps TRBD1 as D (5 bases). The germline V and J ends were trimmed by 1 base and 0 bases, with 13 bases remaining between them. The germline gives CDR1 SGHKS, CDR2 YYEKEE (reference sequence). This CDR3 has 16 residues. The CDR3 coding sequence is TGTGCCAGCAGCTTGTGGTACGGGGGGTTGAACACTGAAGCTTTCTTT. It yields the protein CASSLWYGGLNTEAFF.

V gene TRBV15 combines with J gene TRBJ2-7; TRBD1 might be the D (6 bases). Germline loops: CDR1 LNHNV, CDR2 YYDKDF (reference sequence). Trimming cost V 5 bases and J 3 bases, with 8 bases left between them. This CDR3 comprises 12 residues. CDR3 residues: CATSEDSYEQYF. CDR3 coding DNA: TGTGCCACCAGCGAGGACAGCTACGAGCAGTACTTC.

The J gene is TRBJ1-3, the V gene TRBV19, with TRBD1 as a possible D gene (6 bases). Germline V CDR1 and CDR2: LNHDA, SQIVND (reference sequence). This CDR3 spans 17 amino acids. The V end lost 5 bases, the J end lost 0 bases, and 17 bases lay between the germline ends. The CDR3: CASSRGTGQISGNTIYF. The CDR3 nucleotides read TGTGCCAGTAGTCGCGGCACGGGACAAATCTCTGGAAACACCATATATTTT. Full variable domain (missing parts from reference TRBV19 and TRBJ1-3): DGGITQSPKYLFRKEGQNVTLSCEQNLNHDAMYWYRQDPGQGLRLIYYSQIVNDFQKGDIAEGYSVSREKKESFPLTVTSAQKNPTAFYLCASSRGTGQISGNTIYFGEGSWLTVV.

This clone was seen just once. The V gene is TRBV28, the J gene TRBJ2-2; D ambiguous. V lost 5 bases to trimming and J lost 0 bases, with 13 bases between them. This CDR3 is 16 amino acids long. Germline V gene sequence: CDR1 MDHEN, CDR2 SYDVKM. The CDR3 protein is CASSPRIPANTGELFF. CDR3 nucleotide sequence: TGTGCCAGCAGTCCGCGTATTCCCGCGAACACCGGGGAGCTGTTTTTT.

The chain recombines TRBV2 with TRBJ2-7, with a weak D call TRBD1 (6 bases). The CDR3 covers 14 residues. Germline-derived CDR1 and CDR2 are SNHLY and FYNNEI. V was shortened by 0 bases and J by 7 bases, with 13 bases between the two germline ends. This CDR3 is CASSEAQGQVEQYF. DNA of the CDR3: TGTGCCAGCAGTGAAGCACAGGGCCAAGTGGAGCAGTACTTC.

The chain's CDR3 is CASSQRLAGIYEQYF. The CDR3 region has the DNA TGTGCCAGCAGTCAACGACTAGCGGGCATTTACGAGCAGTACTTC. The rearrangement uses TRBV28 and TRBJ2-7, with 10 positions matching TRBD2. In germline, CDR1 is MDHEN, CDR2 SYDVKM. This CDR3 region has 15 residues. Trimming removed 5 bases from V and 4 bases from J; junction bases left unmatched: 8.

The rearrangement uses TRBV28 and TRBJ2-1; TRBD2 matches at 10 bases. The V gene end was trimmed by 5 bases and the J gene end by 6 bases; junction bases not matched to a gene: 10. The germline V gene has CDR1 MDHEN and CDR2 SYDVKM. The CDR3 is 16 amino acids. CDR3 amino acids: CASSPIAGGGGNEQFF. CDR3 coding DNA: TGTGCCAGCAGTCCGATAGCGGGAGGAGGTGGCAATGAGCAGTTCTTC.

Written as DNA, the CDR3 is TGTGCCAGCAGCTTGGAACAATGGGCGGGAGGCAATGAGCAGTTCTTC. Its protein product is CASSLEQWAGGNEQFF. The V gene is TRBV5-4, the J gene TRBJ2-1; the match to TRBD2 covers 8 bases. V was pared by 0 bases and J by 6 bases, with 8 bases of the junction left unmatched. This CDR3 contains 16 residues. From germline, CDR1 is SGHNT and CDR2 YYREEE (reference sequence).

The chain employs TRBV28 and TRBJ1-1; unclear D gene. This CDR3 contains 13 residues. With 5 bases removed from V and 10 bases from J, the gap between germline ends came to 17 bases. Germline V gene data show CDR1 as MDHEN and CDR2 as SYDVKM. DNA of the CDR3: TGTGCCAGCAGTATCCTGACCAGGAACGGAGCTTTCTTT. The encoded protein is CASSILTRNGAFF.

The V gene is TRBV28, the J gene TRBJ2-2; 11 positions match TRBD1. V was pared by 5 bases and J by 12 bases, with 5 bases of the junction left unmatched. The CDR3 extends over 13 amino acids. Germline CDR1 reads MDHEN; CDR2 reads SYDVKM. The CDR3 DNA reads TGTGCCAGCAGTCAGGGGACAGGGGGTCAGCTGTTTTTT. This codes for CASSQGTGGQLFF. The full variable domain, rest sourced from reference TRBV28 and TRBJ2-2, is DVKVTQSSRYLVKRTGEKVFLECVQDMDHENMFWYRQDPGLGLRLIYFSYDVKMKEKGDIPEGYSVSREKKERFSLILESASTNQTSMYLCASSQGTGGQLFFGEGSRLTVL.

About this clone itself: This sequence may be a read error, since a much larger clone differs from it by one base. The V call is TRBV7-3, the J call TRBJ1-1; possible D gene TRBD1, 5 bases. The length of the CDR3 is 14 residues. V was pared by 7 bases and J by 6 bases, with 18 bases between. CDR1 SGHTA and CDR2 FQGTGA come from the germline V gene. The CDR3 protein is CASNSSGGAAEAFF. CDR3 bases: TGTGCCAGCAACTCCTCGGGGGGAGCGGCTGAAGCTTTCTTT.

The rearrangement uses TRBV19 and TRBJ1-5, with D possibly matching TRBD1 (5 bases). This CDR3 spans 14 amino acids. Germline lookup yields CDR1 LNHDA and CDR2 SQIVND (reference sequence). Trimming left V 3 bases short and J 4 bases short, with 10 bases between. CDR3 coding DNA: TGTGCCAGTAGTATTCAGGGAGGTAATCAGCCCCAGCATTTT. Translation gives CASSIQGGNQPQHF.

V and J are TRBV3-1 (or the pseudogene TRBV3-2) and TRBJ1-2; tentatively, D is TRBD1 (5 bases). The ends were cut back, 1 base at V and 7 bases at J, with 10 bases in the middle. This CDR3 has 13 residues. The germline gives CDR1 LGHDT, CDR2 YNNKEL (reference sequence). CDR3 protein: CASSQAGWGGYTF. Here the CDR3 DNA reads TGTGCCAGCAGCCAAGCAGGGTGGGGTGGCTACACCTTC.

The V gene is TRBV5-4, the J gene TRBJ2-5, with 15 bases aligning to TRBD2. Germline-derived CDR1 and CDR2 are SGHNT and YYREEE (reference sequence). CDR3 length: 16 residues. V was clipped by 4 bases and J by 3 bases; unmatched bases: 4. The CDR3 sequence: CASSPGLAGGKETQYF. CDR3 DNA sequence: TGTGCCAGCAGCCCAGGACTAGCGGGGGGGAAAGAGACCCAGTACTTC.

In DNA, the CDR3 is TGCGCCAGCAGCCAAGCAGGGAGCGGGAGAAACACAGATACGCAGTATTTT. Residues: CASSQAGSGRNTDTQYF. The V gene is TRBV4-3, the J gene TRBJ2-3; TRBD2 aligns across 8 bases. Germline-derived CDR1 and CDR2 are LGHNA and YSLEER. The trim removed 1 base at V and 2 bases at J, leaving 8 bases unmatched. The CDR3 covers 17 residues.

This sequence joins TRBV15 and TRBJ1-2, with D unresolved. The CDR3 is made up of 13 amino acids. Germline V CDR1 and CDR2: LNHNV, YYDKDF (reference sequence). Between the trimmed V and J ends, which lost 5 bases and 6 bases, there was a span of 13 bases. The CDR3 sequence is CATSVGWVDGYTF. CDR3 nucleotides: TGTGCCACCAGCGTCGGGTGGGTCGATGGCTACACCTTC.

The V gene is TRBV10-1, the J gene TRBJ2-7, with TRBD2 matching over 7 bases. CDR1 is WNHNN and CDR2 is SYGVQD in the germline V gene (reference sequence). Trimming took 4 bases from V and 4 from J; bases not matched to a gene: 10. CDR3 length equals 15 residues. Here the CDR3 reads CASSVWRESYYEQYF. CDR3 nucleotides: TGCGCCAGCAGTGTTTGGCGGGAGTCTTATTACGAGCAGTACTTC.

V is TRBV11-2 and J is TRBJ2-1; unclear D gene. This CDR3 comprises 16 residues. Germline values: CDR1 SGHAT, CDR2 FQNNGV. Trimming removed 4 bases at V and 5 bases at J, with 18 bases between. The CDR3 loop reads CASSSFYGRFNNEQFF. The DNA of the CDR3 is TGTGCCAGCAGCTCCTTCTACGGTAGATTTAACAATGAGCAGTTCTTC.

This chain joins TRBV14 and TRBJ2-7, with D perhaps TRBD1 (6 bases). The CDR3 consists of 14 residues. The V and J ends lost 2 bases and 4 bases respectively, with 12 bases between them. Germline CDR1 and CDR2: SGHDN and FVKESK. The CDR3 sequence is CASSQSRGFYEQYF. In nucleotides, the CDR3 is TGTGCCAGCAGCCAAAGCAGGGGTTTTTACGAGCAGTACTTC. Supplemented by reference TRBV14 and TRBJ2-7, the full variable domain reads EAGVTQFPSHSVIEKGQTVTLRCDPISGHDNLYWYRRVMGKEIKFLLHFVKESKQDESGMPNNRFLAERTGGTYSTLKVQPAELEDSGVYFCASSQSRGFYEQYFGPGTRLTVT.

The chain links TRBV7-9 to TRBJ1-1, with unresolved D. Per germline, CDR1 SEHNR and CDR2 FQNEAQ (reference sequence). V was pared by 6 bases and J by 1 base, with 9 bases between. CDR3 length: 13 amino acids. The CDR3 reads CASSWEGNTEAFF. The CDR3 coding sequence is TGTGCCAGCAGTTGGGAGGGGAACACTGAAGCTTTCTTT.

In its sample, this clone was seen many times. This chain joins TRBV7-2 and TRBJ2-7; perhaps TRBD2 as D (6 bases). This CDR3 is built from 17 residues. Trimming cost V 1 base and J 7 bases, with 23 bases left between them. The germline CDR1 and CDR2 sequences are SGHTA and FQGNSA. The DNA of the CDR3 is TGTGCCAGCAGCTTAGATTCCTTGCGGGGACGATTTAAAGAGCAGTACTTC. This gives the protein CASSLDSLRGRFKEQYF.

This clone is medium-sized (0.01 to 0.1%) in the sample. V is TRBV4-3 and J is TRBJ1-4; unclear D gene. The CDR3 totals 15 residues. V was trimmed by 2 bases and J by 3 bases, leaving 10 bases between them. The germline CDR1 and CDR2 sequences are LGHNA and YSLEER. The CDR3 loop reads CASSQRRPSNEKLFF. As DNA, the CDR3 is TGCGCCAGCAGCCAAAGGAGGCCGTCTAATGAAAAACTGTTTTTT.

The chain has TRBV10-3 and TRBJ1-5; D remains ambiguous. V was cut by 2 bases and J by 2 bases, with 10 bases left in between. Germline V gives CDR1 ENHRY, CDR2 SYGVKD. This CDR3 contains 15 residues. CDR3 sequence: CAISEAGGGNQPQHF. DNA of the CDR3: TGTGCCATCAGTGAGGCGGGCGGTGGCAATCAGCCCCAGCATTTT.

This sequence joins TRBV27 and TRBJ2-7; D gene unclear. V was shortened by 4 bases and J by 0 bases, with 10 bases between the two germline ends. The CDR3 has 14 amino acids. CDR1 and CDR2 from the germline V gene are MNHEY and SMNVEV (reference sequence). The CDR3 bases are TGTGCCAGCAGTTCCACCACGAGCTCCTACGAGCAGTACTTC. Translating gives CASSSTTSSYEQYF.

Within the sample, this clone is medium-sized. The chain couples TRBV28 to TRBJ1-1; D may be TRBD1 (6 bases). This CDR3 spans 15 amino acids. The V end lost 2 bases, the J end lost 5 bases, and 15 bases lay between the germline ends. Germline V gene data show CDR1 as MDHEN and CDR2 as SYDVKM. This chain's CDR3 is CASSLILQGGTEAFF. Written as DNA, the CDR3 is TGTGCCAGCAGTTTAATACTACAGGGAGGGACTGAAGCTTTCTTT.